A single sample is the source of the 26 T cell receptor beta chains below, sequenced in a study of T-cell reconstitution after alpha-beta-depleted transplantation in children. Construction of the TCRbeta library involved unique molecular identifiers. In TCRdb, the PCR reads were re-called with MiXCR into one record per CDR3 protein. Of around 240,000 distinct CDR3 sequences in the sample, about 8.8% were seen once. This material consisted of PBMCs from the stem cell graft donor, taken from the stem cell graft. The receptors here all came from a human donor who donated a stem cell graft to a child with SCID.

Remarks on this clonotype: It may be a read error: a sequence one base away is much more abundant. The chain links TRBV11-1 to TRBJ2-5; D possibly uses TRBD1 or TRBD2 (5 bases each). Per germline, CDR1 SGHAT and CDR2 FQDESV (reference sequence). The CDR3 covers 13 residues. The CDR3: CASSFWGKETQHF. CDR3 DNA: TGTGCCAGCAGCTTCTGGGGGAAAGAGACCCAGCACTTC.

V and J are TRBV7-3 and TRBJ1-1, with D possibly TRBD1 on 5 matching bases. Germline V CDR1 and CDR2: SGHTA, FQGTGA. V dropped 1 base and J dropped 0 bases, with 9 bases sitting between them. This CDR3 contains 15 residues. The CDR3 bases are TGTGCCAGCAGCTTAATCGGGGGAATGAACACTGAAGCTTTCTTT. It is translated as CASSLIGGMNTEAFF. The complete variable domain, with remaining parts taken from reference TRBV7-3 and TRBJ1-1, reads GAGVSQTPSNKVTEKGKYVELRCDPISGHTALYWYRQSLGQGPEFLIYFQGTGAADDSGLPNDRFFAVRPEGSVSTLKIQRTERGDSAVYLCASSLIGGMNTEAFFGQGTRLTVV.

The sample holds many counts of this clonotype. The chain is built from TRBV7-2 and TRBJ2-5; TRBD2 matches 8 bases. V lost 5 bases and J lost 6; bases outside the gene matches: 11. The CDR3 length is 15 residues. Germline-derived CDR1 and CDR2 are SGHTA and FQGNSA. CDR3 in amino acids: CASSQATGTRQTQYF. The CDR3 bases are TGTGCCAGCAGCCAAGCGACCGGGACTAGACAGACCCAGTACTTC.

This clonotype was found many times. The chain employs TRBV5-1 and TRBJ1-6; D is possibly TRBD1 (5 bases). Germline assignment: CDR1 SGHRS and CDR2 YFSETQ. The CDR3 runs 13 residues. Between the trimmed V and J ends, which lost 5 bases and 14 bases, there was a span of 17 bases. The CDR3 nucleotides read TGCGCCAGCAGGGCGTCAGGGAGATCGGCCCTCCACTTT. Translated: CASRASGRSALHF.

This clonotype appeared many times. The chain uses TRBV2 and TRBJ2-2; 7 positions match TRBD1. CDR3 length: 15 amino acids. Germline V gene lookup returns CDR1 SNHLY and CDR2 FYNNEI. The ends lost 11 bases at V and 7 bases at J; junction bases unmatched: 16. Here the CDR3 DNA reads TGTGCCTCACATAAGGAGACAGGGTCCATCGGGGAGCTGTTTTTT. This translates into CASHKETGSIGELFF.

This clonotype was observed at least ten times. The gene calls are TRBV20-1 and TRBJ1-4, with D perhaps TRBD1 (5 bases). This CDR3 is 13 amino acids long. In germline, CDR1 is DFQATT, CDR2 SNEGSKA (reference sequence). V dropped 2 bases and J dropped 4 bases, with 8 bases sitting between them. The CDR3 region has the DNA TGCAGTGCTAGATCGGGGGGTAATGAAAAACTGTTTTTT. Encoded protein: CSARSGGNEKLFF.

This clonotype was seen only a few times. The chain couples TRBV5-1 to TRBJ2-7; D might be TRBD1 (5 bases). Germline V lookup: CDR1 SGHRS, CDR2 YFSETQ. V dropped 0 bases and J dropped 5 bases, with 15 bases sitting between them. This CDR3 is 15 amino acids long. The CDR3, as DNA: TGCGCCAGCAGCTTGGCGGCTCAGGGTTCCCACGAGCAGTACTTC. Residues: CASSLAAQGSHEQYF.

This clonotype has a handful of counts. The chain recombines TRBV24-1 with TRBJ2-3; 10 bases match TRBD2. The germline V gene has CDR1 KGHDR and CDR2 SFDVKD. The CDR3 totals 16 residues. V shed 3 bases and J 2 bases; nucleotides not matched to a gene: 4. The CDR3 reads CATSDPSGGDTDTQYF. CDR3 nucleotide sequence: TGTGCCACCAGTGATCCTAGCGGGGGCGACACAGATACGCAGTATTTT.

This clonotype was seen repeatedly, ten times or more. This sequence joins TRBV3-1 and TRBJ2-5; 11 nucleotides match TRBD2. V lost 4 bases, J lost 7 bases, and 11 bases stayed unmatched. The germline CDR1 and CDR2 sequences are LGHDT and YNNKEL (reference sequence). This CDR3 has 16 residues. CDR3 coding DNA: TGTGCCAGCAGCCTACCATCACTAGCGGGGGTGGGGACCCAGTACTTC. Translating gives CASSLPSLAGVGTQYF.

This clonotype was picked up many times. The chain uses TRBV20-1 and TRBJ2-1; 11 nucleotides agree with TRBD1. The CDR3 consists of 15 residues. The trim removed 2 bases at V and 8 bases at J, leaving 8 bases unmatched. Germline values: CDR1 DFQATT, CDR2 SNEGSKA (reference sequence). As DNA, the CDR3 is TGCAGTGCTAGAAATGGGGACAGGGGGTTGGATGAGCAGTTCTTC. It is translated as CSARNGDRGLDEQFF.

The chain has TRBV25-1 and TRBJ2-2, with D perhaps TRBD1 (5 bases). V was shortened by 2 bases and J by 2 bases, with 9 bases between the two germline ends. This CDR3 has 15 amino acids. CDR1 is MGHDK and CDR2 is SYGVNS in the germline V gene. The CDR3 sequence: CASSEPDRNTGELFF. The CDR3 DNA reads as TGTGCCAGCAGTGAACCAGACAGAAACACCGGGGAGCTGTTTTTT.

In its sample, this clonotype was seen many times. The chain joins TRBV18 to TRBJ1-1; TRBD1 might be the D (5 bases). Trimming removed 3 bases from V and 1 base from J, with 12 bases in between. The length of the CDR3 is 15 residues. Germline V gene sequence: CDR1 KGHSH, CDR2 LQKENI. This CDR3 is CASSPTQARNTEAFF. CDR3 DNA: TGTGCCAGCTCACCTACACAGGCCCGGAACACTGAAGCTTTCTTT.

This clonotype has at least ten counts. This chain joins TRBV20-1 and TRBJ2-1; 7 positions match TRBD1. After removal of 0 bases from V and 5 bases from J, the junction contained 4 bases not matched to a gene. The CDR3 has 14 amino acids. CDR1 is DFQATT, CDR2 SNEGSKA, per germline (reference sequence). The CDR3 nucleotides are TGCAGTGCTAGAGATGGGACAGCCCACAATGAGCAGTTCTTC. Translating gives CSARDGTAHNEQFF.

The sample holds many counts of this clonotype. The CDR3 region has the DNA TGTGCCAGCAGCCAAGATAGGGGTCATAGGGAGCAGTACTTC. Encoded protein: CASSQDRGHREQYF. The V gene is TRBV14, the J gene TRBJ2-7; possible D gene TRBD1, 5 bases. Germline V gene sequence: CDR1 SGHDN, CDR2 FVKESK. The length of the CDR3 is 14 residues. Deletions cut 0 bases from V and 7 bases from J, with 13 bases between.

In this sample, this clonotype turned up many times. CDR3 protein: CASSLAPDRRDNSPLHF. CDR3 DNA: TGCGCCAGCAGCTTGGCCCCGGACAGGCGGGATAATTCACCCCTCCACTTT. The chain carries TRBV5-1 and TRBJ1-6, with 7 bases lining up with TRBD1. J lost 5 bases, V lost 0 bases, and 8 bases had no gene match. The germline gives CDR1 SGHRS, CDR2 YFSETQ. This CDR3 comprises 17 residues.

This clonotype appeared many times. The CDR3 sequence: CSARDQRAWSGGDTGELFF. CDR3 bases: TGCAGTGCTAGAGATCAGAGGGCTTGGAGCGGGGGTGACACCGGGGAGCTGTTTTTT. The V and J genes are TRBV20-1 and TRBJ2-2, with 8 nucleotides matching TRBD2. The germline gives CDR1 DFQATT, CDR2 SNEGSKA (reference sequence). The CDR3 has 19 residues. Losses at the gene ends were 0 bases for V and 3 bases for J; bases not matched to a gene: 15.

This clonotype was detected only a few times. The genes are TRBV2 and TRBJ2-3; D might be TRBD1 or TRBD2, each matching 6 bases. Trimming left V 6 bases short and J 0 bases short, with 16 bases between. Germline CDR1 reads SNHLY; CDR2 reads FYNNEI. The CDR3 consists of 16 residues. CDR3 nucleotides: TGTGCCAGCAGCTCGGGGGCAGAGACAAGCACAGATACGCAGTATTTT. Protein: CASSSGAETSTDTQYF.

This clonotype came up many times. The CDR3 nucleotides are TGTGCCAGCAAGCTAGCGGGGGGCACCGGGGAGCTGTTTTTT. It encodes CASKLAGGTGELFF. The chain is built from TRBV7-2 and TRBJ2-2; 11 nucleotides agree with TRBD2. The CDR3 extends over 14 amino acids. V dropped 7 bases and J dropped 4; count of bases not matched to a gene: 2. Germline V CDR1 and CDR2: SGHTA, FQGNSA.

This clonotype was detected many times. The chain employs TRBV7-6 and TRBJ1-2; TRBD1 is a possible D gene (5 bases). With 1 base removed from V and 2 bases from J, the gap between germline ends came to 11 bases. Germline values: CDR1 SGHVS, CDR2 FNYEAQ. CDR3 length: 15 amino acids. CDR3 nucleotide sequence: TGTGCCAGCAGCTTAGAGGGTACAGGAAACTATGGCTACACCTTC. The encoded protein is CASSLEGTGNYGYTF.

This clonotype occurred many times. The chain employs TRBV6-1 and TRBJ1-5, with D maybe TRBD1 (5 bases). Trimming stripped 8 bases from V and 6 bases from J, with 17 bases between. Germline V gene sequence: CDR1 MNHNS, CDR2 SASEGT. The length of the CDR3 is 14 residues. This CDR3 is CASSPKQGGQPQHF. The CDR3 nucleotides are TGTGCCAGCTCCCCAAAGCAGGGAGGTCAGCCCCAGCATTTT.

In its sample, this clonotype was seen many times. The gene calls are TRBV6-6 and TRBJ2-7; the match to TRBD1 covers 10 bases. Germline lookup yields CDR1 MNHNY and CDR2 SVGAGI (reference sequence). J gave up 1 base and V 6 bases, and 9 bases lay outside the gene matches. The CDR3 consists of 16 residues. The CDR3 sequence: CASRSRGTGASYEQYF. The CDR3, as DNA: TGTGCCAGCAGAAGTCGGGGGACAGGGGCATCCTACGAGCAGTACTTC.

This clonotype has a count of ten or more. The gene calls are TRBV12-3 or TRBV12-4 and TRBJ2-7, with D possibly being TRBD1 (5 bases). Between the trimmed V and J ends, which lost 5 bases and 1 base, there was a span of 12 bases. CDR3 length: 14 amino acids. CDR3 loop: CASSTQGASYEQYF. In DNA form, the CDR3 reads TGTGCCAGCAGTACTCAGGGCGCTTCCTACGAGCAGTACTTC.

This clonotype came up many times. The CDR3 nucleotides are TGTGCCAGCAGTTTTGAGCGGGGAAATTCACCCCTCCACTTT. Translating gives CASSFERGNSPLHF. This chain joins TRBV27 and TRBJ1-6; D not certain. This CDR3 comprises 14 residues. Germline lookup yields CDR1 MNHEY and CDR2 SMNVEV (reference sequence). Trimming took 3 bases from V and 7 from J, leaving 10 bases between them.

This clonotype was seen repeatedly, ten times or more. The chain combines TRBV2 with TRBJ1-2; D remains unclear. Between the trimmed V and J ends, which lost 7 bases and 5 bases, there was a span of 14 bases. CDR1 and CDR2 from the germline V gene are SNHLY and FYNNEI. CDR3 length: 13 amino acids. The CDR3 bases are TGTGCCAGCATTAAGGACGGCAGTTATGGCTACACCTTC. Its translation: CASIKDGSYGYTF.

This clonotype was counted ten times or more. The chain recombines TRBV10-2 with TRBJ2-1; possible D gene TRBD1, 6 bases. In germline, CDR1 is WSHSY, CDR2 SAAADI. The V end lost 8 bases, the J end lost 4 bases, and 15 bases lay between the germline ends. The CDR3 sequence is 14 residues long. DNA for the CDR3: TGCGCCAGCCACCCGGGACATATATACAATGAGCAGTTCTTC. Translated: CASHPGHIYNEQFF.

This clonotype was observed at least ten times. The chain links TRBV12-3 or TRBV12-4 to TRBJ2-2, with TRBD2 matching over 9 bases. This CDR3 comprises 16 residues. J was trimmed by 1 base and V by 4 bases; bases with no gene match: 4. CDR3 sequence reads: CASSSTSGLNTGELFF. The CDR3 DNA is TGTGCCAGCAGTTCCACTAGCGGGCTGAACACCGGGGAGCTGTTTTTT.